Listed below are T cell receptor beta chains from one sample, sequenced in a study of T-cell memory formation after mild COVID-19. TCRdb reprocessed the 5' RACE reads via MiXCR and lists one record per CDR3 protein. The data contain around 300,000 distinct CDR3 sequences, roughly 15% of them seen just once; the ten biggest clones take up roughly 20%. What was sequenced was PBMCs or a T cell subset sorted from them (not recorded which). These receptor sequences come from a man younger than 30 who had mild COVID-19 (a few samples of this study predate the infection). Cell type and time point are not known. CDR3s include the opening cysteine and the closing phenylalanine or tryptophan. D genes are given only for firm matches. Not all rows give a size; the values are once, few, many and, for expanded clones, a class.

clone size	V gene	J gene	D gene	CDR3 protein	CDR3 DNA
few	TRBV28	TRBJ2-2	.	CASSFVRFTTGELFF	TGTGCCAGCAGTTTTGTCAGGTTCACCACCGGGGAGCTGTTTTTT
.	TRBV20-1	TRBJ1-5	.	CSARGGGLNQPQHF	TGCAGTGCTAGAGGGGGAGGCCTAAATCAGCCCCAGCATTTT
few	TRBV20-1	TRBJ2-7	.	CSARDTVTKNEQYF	TGCAGTGCTAGAGATACGGTTACCAAAAACGAGCAGTACTTC
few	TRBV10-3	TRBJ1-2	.	CAISESGEHGYTF	TGTGCCATCAGTGAGTCGGGGGAACACGGCTACACCTTC
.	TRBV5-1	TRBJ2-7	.	CASSSYMGNGEQYF	TGCGCCAGCAGCTCGTACATGGGAAACGGGGAGCAGTACTTC
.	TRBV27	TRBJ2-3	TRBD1	CASSLTFTGTGTDTQYF	TGTGCCAGCAGTTTAACCTTCACCGGGACAGGCACAGATACGCAGTATTTT
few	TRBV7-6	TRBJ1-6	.	CASSLGGGNSPLHF	TGTGCCAGCAGCTTAGGGGGGGGTAATTCACCCCTCCACTTT
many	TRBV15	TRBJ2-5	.	CATSRDGFQETQYF	TGTGCCACCAGCAGAGATGGATTTCAAGAGACCCAGTACTTC
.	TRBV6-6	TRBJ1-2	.	CASSYAQGYPPFLGYTF	TGTGCCAGCAGTTACGCGCAGGGCTATCCACCCTTTCTTGGCTACACCTTC
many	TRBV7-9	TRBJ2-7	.	CASSRDNYEQYF	TGTGCCAGCAGCCGGGACAACTACGAGCAGTACTTC
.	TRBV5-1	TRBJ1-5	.	CASSLARQGYSNQPQHF	TGCGCCAGCAGCTTGGCCCGGCAGGGCTATAGCAATCAGCCCCAGCATTTT
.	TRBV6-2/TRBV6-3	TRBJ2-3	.	CASSRPGYTDTQYF	TGTGCCAGCAGTCGACCCGGATACACAGATACGCAGTATTTT
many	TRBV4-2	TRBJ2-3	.	CASSQEFPDTQYF	TGTGCCAGCAGCCAAGAATTCCCAGATACGCAGTATTTT
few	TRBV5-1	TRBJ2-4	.	CASSWGKPSLAKNIQYF	TGCGCCAGCAGCTGGGGCAAGCCATCTCTAGCCAAAAACATTCAGTACTTC
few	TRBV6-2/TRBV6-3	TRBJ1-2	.	CASGRGYGYTF	TGTGCCAGCGGTCGGGGCTATGGCTACACCTTC
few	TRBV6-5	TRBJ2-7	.	CASSPSGGREQYF	TGTGCCAGCAGTCCCTCGGGGGGCCGCGAGCAGTACTTC
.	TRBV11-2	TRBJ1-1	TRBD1	CASSLGEGGGTEAFF	TGTGCCAGCAGCTTAGGGGAAGGGGGCGGCACTGAAGCTTTCTTT
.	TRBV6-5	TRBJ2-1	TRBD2	CASSYPDLAGGINEQFF	TGTGCCAGCAGTTACCCCGATCTAGCGGGGGGTATCAATGAGCAGTTCTTC
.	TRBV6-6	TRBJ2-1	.	CASRKKGLYNEQFF	TGTGCCAGCAGGAAGAAGGGGCTCTACAATGAGCAGTTCTTC
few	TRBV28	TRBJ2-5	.	CASSLFGSYQETQYF	TGTGCCAGCAGTTTATTCGGGAGCTACCAAGAGACCCAGTACTTC
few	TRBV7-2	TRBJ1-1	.	CASSKGPLPPTTFF	TGTGCCAGCAGCAAAGGCCCCTTGCCACCCACTACTTTCTTT
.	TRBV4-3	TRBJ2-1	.	CASSQDDVATSSYNEQFF	TGCGCCAGCAGCCAAGACGATGTTGCGACAAGCTCCTACAATGAGCAGTTCTTC
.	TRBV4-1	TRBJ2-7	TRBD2	CASSLRTSGGLFAYEQYF	TGCGCCAGCAGCCTCCGGACTAGCGGGGGTCTCTTCGCCTACGAGCAGTACTTC
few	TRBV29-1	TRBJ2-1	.	CSVEPGYNEQFF	TGCAGCGTTGAACCAGGTTACAATGAGCAGTTCTTC